One and the same sample provided the 28 T cell receptor beta chains below, sequenced in a study of blood T cell repertoires in COVID-19. TCRdb's table, derived via immunoSEQ multiplex PCR, lists solely in-frame clones and lacks some. The sample consists of about 370,000 clones, 70% to 90% of them appearing once. The material sequenced was peripheral blood. The origin of the receptors is a woman between 25 and 40 years old with COVID-19, enrolled during active disease.

V usage is TRBV11-2 and J usage is TRBJ1-6, with D perhaps matching TRBD1 (6 bases). The germline CDR1 and CDR2 sequences are SGHAT and FQNNGV. The V end was cut by 1 base, the J end by 8 bases, with 9 bases between. The CDR3 consists of 14 residues. The chain's CDR3 is CASSLGQGYSPLHF. CDR3 bases: TGTGCCAGCAGCTTAGGCCAGGGGTATTCACCCCTCCACTTT.

The genes are TRBV7-3 and TRBJ2-2; unclear D gene. The V end was cut by 5 bases, the J end by 7 bases, with 11 bases between. The CDR3 sequence is 13 residues long. The germline gives CDR1 SGHTA, CDR2 FQGTGA. The CDR3 nucleotides are TGTGCCAGCAGCGCGGTAGTTGGCGGGGAGCTGTTTTTT. Translated, it gives CASSAVVGGELFF.

The rearrangement uses TRBV19 and TRBJ2-4; 9 bases align to TRBD1. The CDR3 loop spans 15 amino acids. Germline CDR1 reads LNHDA; CDR2 reads SQIVND (reference sequence). The junction had 9 bases not matched to a gene; V was cut back by 3 bases and J by 9 bases. The CDR3 sequence: CASSISGDRALIQYF. The DNA of the CDR3 is TGTGCCAGTAGTATCAGCGGGGACAGGGCACTCATTCAGTACTTC.

The rearrangement links TRBV24-1 to TRBJ2-5; D gene unclear. Germline values: CDR1 KGHDR, CDR2 SFDVKD. The CDR3 runs to 14 residues. Deletions cut 5 bases from V and 0 bases from J, with 9 bases between. Here the CDR3 DNA reads TGTGCCACCAGTGGAGCAGGTCACCAAGAGACCCAGTACTTC. This translates into CATSGAGHQETQYF.

The chain is built from TRBV5-1 and TRBJ1-1, with D perhaps matching TRBD1 (5 bases). V was cut by 10 bases and J by 1 base, with 17 bases left in between. The CDR3 runs 14 residues. Germline loops: CDR1 SGHRS, CDR2 YFSETQ. The CDR3 bases are TGCGCCTGTAGGGGCCCCACCGGGAACACTGAAGCTTTCTTT. As protein: CACRGPTGNTEAFF.

A few counts support this clone. V usage is TRBV19 and J usage is TRBJ2-3; 13 nucleotides align to TRBD2. With V trimmed by 10 bases and J by 3 bases, 7 bases remained unmatched. The germline CDR1 and CDR2 sequences are LNHDA and SQIVND (reference sequence). The CDR3 has 15 residues. CDR3: CATTSGRAQTDTQYF. As DNA, the CDR3 is TGTGCCACCACTAGCGGGAGGGCCCAGACAGATACGCAGTATTTT.

The gene calls are TRBV30 and TRBJ2-2; no clear D. Germline values: CDR1 GTSNPN, CDR2 SVGIG (reference sequence). The CDR3 spans 11 residues. Between the trimmed V and J ends, which lost 4 bases and 4 bases, there was a span of 4 bases. The CDR3 reads CAWTFTGELFF. The CDR3 DNA reads as TGTGCCTGGACATTCACCGGGGAGCTGTTTTTT. The full variable domain, its missing parts supplied by reference TRBV30 and TRBJ2-2, is SQTIHQWPATLVQPVGSPLSLECTVEGTSNPNLYWYRQAAGRGLQLLFYSVGIGQISSEVPQNLSASRPQDRQFILSSKKLLLSDSGFYLCAWTFTGELFFGEGSRLTVL.

The sample holds one count of this clone. V usage is TRBV19 and J usage is TRBJ2-1, with 10 positions matching TRBD2. Unmatched junction bases numbered 10, after V lost 5 bases and J lost 9 bases. CDR1 LNHDA and CDR2 SQIVND come from the germline V gene (reference sequence). The CDR3 covers 15 residues. CDR3 sequence reads: CASSPSGSFGIEQFF. DNA for the CDR3: TGTGCCAGTAGTCCTAGCGGGAGTTTCGGCATTGAGCAGTTCTTC.

V gene TRBV19 combines with J gene TRBJ1-2; D not certain. The CDR3 runs 11 residues. The V and J ends lost 8 bases and 0 bases respectively, with 4 bases between them. The germline gives CDR1 LNHDA, CDR2 SQIVND (reference sequence). CDR3 region: CASSANYGYTF. The CDR3 coding sequence is TGTGCCAGTTCCGCTAACTATGGCTACACCTTC.

This clone occurred a few times. This chain connects TRBV27 to TRBJ2-1; tentatively, D is TRBD1 (6 bases). V lost 1 base to trimming and J lost 8 bases, with 15 bases between them. This CDR3 has 15 amino acids. Germline-derived CDR1 and CDR2 are MNHEY and SMNVEV (reference sequence). For the CDR3, the DNA is TGTGCCAGCAGTTTATGGGCAGGGGCCGGCGATGAGCAGTTCTTC. Amino acid sequence: CASSLWAGAGDEQFF.

This clone was seen repeatedly, ten times or more. The CDR3 nucleotides are TGCGCCAGCAGCCAGTCGACGGAGCGAGCCTCCATATATTTT. Translated: CASSQSTERASIYF. This rearrangement joins TRBV4-1 to TRBJ1-3; D uncertain. Germline V gives CDR1 MGHRA, CDR2 YSYEKL. The CDR3 consists of 14 residues. Trimming pared 3 bases from V and 11 bases from J, leaving 17 bases between.

This clone was seen a single time. This chain links TRBV21-1 with TRBJ2-7; TRBD2, as called in the table, went unchecked against the DNA. TRBV21-1 is a pseudogene segment. The CDR3 contains 13 residues. Written as DNA, the CDR3 is TGTGCCAGCCGGAGGACTGGTCCCTACGAGCAGTACTTC. Translating it yields CASRRTGPYEQYF.

This rearrangement joins TRBV30 to TRBJ1-6; no firm D call. Germline V gene lookup returns CDR1 GTSNPN and CDR2 SVGIG (reference sequence). This CDR3 comprises 13 residues. V lost 5 bases and J 8 bases, leaving 13 bases between the germline ends. CDR3 loop: CAWAGSVHSPLHF. The CDR3 DNA is TGTGCCTGGGCCGGGAGTGTTCATTCACCCCTCCACTTT.

The CDR3 reads CASLFRGTYEQYF. The CDR3 coding sequence is TGTGCCAGCCTTTTTCGGGGAACCTACGAGCAGTACTTC. V usage is TRBV28 and J usage is TRBJ2-7; maybe TRBD2 (5 bases). Trimming removed 8 bases at V and 2 bases at J, with 13 bases between. The length of the CDR3 is 13 residues. Germline values: CDR1 MDHEN, CDR2 SYDVKM. The full variable domain, with the rest looked up from reference TRBV28 and TRBJ2-7, is DVKVTQSSRYLVKRTGEKVFLECVQDMDHENMFWYRQDPGLGLRLIYFSYDVKMKEKGDIPEGYSVSREKKERFSLILESASTNQTSMYLCASLFRGTYEQYFGPGTRLTVT.

As for this clone: Within the sample, other DNA sequences also encode this same CDR3. This CDR3 is CSARDRETQYF. Here the CDR3 DNA reads TGCAGTGCTAGAGATCGGGAGACCCAGTACTTC. V gene TRBV20-1 combines with J gene TRBJ2-5; D gene uncertain. This CDR3 region has 11 residues. Looked up from germline, CDR1 is DFQATT and CDR2 is SNEGSKA (reference sequence). The V end lost 0 bases, the J end lost 5 bases, and 4 bases lay between the germline ends.

The chain has TRBV19 and TRBJ1-6; weak D call: TRBD1 (6 bases). The ends were cut back, 4 bases at V and 9 bases at J, with 16 bases in the middle. Looked up from germline, CDR1 is LNHDA and CDR2 is SQIVND (reference sequence). The CDR3 loop spans 15 amino acids. CDR3 sequence reads: CASSNQQGVGSPLHF. Written as DNA, the CDR3 is TGTGCCAGTAGTAACCAACAGGGAGTAGGTTCACCCCTCCACTTT.

Concerning this clone: Relative to the germline gene, one junction end is altered; a read error may explain this. This chain uses TRBV14 with TRBJ2-7; D may be TRBD1 (6 bases). Germline CDR1 reads SGHDN; CDR2 reads FVKESK. This CDR3 has 15 amino acids. The CDR3 nucleotides read TGTACCAGCAGCCAACTCACAGGGTACTCCAACGAGCAGTACTTC. Its protein is CTSSQLTGYSNEQYF.

The chain joins TRBV6-5 to TRBJ2-2; 8 bases are a match to TRBD1. CDR1 is MNHEY, CDR2 SVGAGI, per germline. With 2 bases clipped from V and 2 bases from J, the junction kept 4 bases outside the gene matches. The CDR3 is made up of 16 amino acids. The CDR3 sequence: CASSYLGTGNTGELFF. In DNA form, the CDR3 reads TGTGCCAGCAGTTACCTAGGGACAGGCAACACCGGGGAGCTGTTTTTT.

V and J are TRBV11-3 and TRBJ1-1; D gene unclear. The germline CDR1 and CDR2 sequences are SGHNT and YENEEA. V was pared by 7 bases and J by 5 bases, with 17 bases between. CDR3 length: 14 residues. In DNA, the CDR3 is TGTGCCAGCATTCTCAGGAACTGGAGGACTGAAGCTTTCTTT. Translating it yields CASILRNWRTEAFF.

The chain recombines TRBV24-1 with TRBJ2-2; tentatively, D is TRBD1 (6 bases). This CDR3 region has 16 residues. CDR1 KGHDR and CDR2 SFDVKD come from the germline V gene. V dropped 3 bases and J dropped 1 base, with 11 bases sitting between them. Here the CDR3 DNA reads TGTGCCACCAGTGATAACAGGGTATGGAACACCGGGGAGCTGTTTTTT. Its translation is CATSDNRVWNTGELFF.

The J gene is TRBJ2-2, the V gene TRBV3-1 (or the pseudogene TRBV3-2); TRBD2 agrees at 13 bases. Losses at the gene ends were 4 bases for V and 2 bases for J; bases not matched to a gene: 19. Germline CDR1 LGHDT, CDR2 YNNKEL (reference sequence). CDR3 length: 22 residues. The CDR3 spells CASSRRGKWTSGSFRNTGELFF. CDR3 DNA sequence: TGTGCCAGCAGCCGTCGGGGGAAGTGGACTAGCGGGAGTTTTCGAAACACCGGGGAGCTGTTTTTT.

This rearrangement joins TRBV5-6 to TRBJ2-3, with TRBD2 matching over 7 bases. In germline, CDR1 is SGHDT, CDR2 YYEEEE. The trim removed 0 bases at V and 7 bases at J, leaving 14 bases unmatched. The CDR3 runs to 17 residues. The CDR3 bases are TGTGCCAGCAGCTTGGTGTTGGCCGGTGGCGGGAGAAATACGCAGTATTTT. This translates into CASSLVLAGGGRNTQYF.

The CDR3 reads CASSYGSGQNYEQYF. The CDR3, as DNA: TGTGCCAGCAGTTACGGGAGCGGGCAAAACTACGAGCAGTACTTC. This chain uses TRBV6-5 with TRBJ2-7; a possible D gene is TRBD2 (6 bases). The CDR3 totals 15 residues. Deletions cut 2 bases from V and 3 bases from J, with 14 bases between. CDR1 MNHEY and CDR2 SVGAGI come from the germline V gene.

The chain employs TRBV12-1 and TRBJ2-7; TRBD2 is the table's D call, not checked against the DNA. TRBV12-1 is a known pseudogene. CDR3 size: 14 residues. The CDR3 coding sequence is TGTGCCAGCAGCTTTTGCCAGGGAGGGGACGAGCAGTACTTC. Its protein product is CASSFCQGGDEQYF.

V is TRBV5-4 and J is TRBJ2-7; 7 bases are a match to TRBD2. V gave up 4 bases and J gave up 9 bases; unmatched junction bases: 7. The CDR3 extends over 12 amino acids. Germline V gene data show CDR1 as SGHNT and CDR2 as YYREEE (reference sequence). CDR3 DNA: TGTGCCAGCAGCGTTTCCGGGACTATGCAGTACTTC. Its translation: CASSVSGTMQYF.

The rearrangement links TRBV12-5 to TRBJ2-3, with TRBD1 matching over 9 bases. This CDR3 contains 14 residues. Looked up from germline, CDR1 is LGHNT and CDR2 is FRNRAP. With 1 base clipped from V and 4 bases from J, the junction kept 0 bases outside the gene matches. Here the CDR3 reads CASGLGQGADTQYF. For the CDR3, the DNA is TGTGCTAGTGGTTTGGGACAGGGGGCAGATACGCAGTATTTT. The full variable domain, in which reference TRBV12-5 and TRBJ2-3 provide the parts outside the CDR3, is DARVTQTPRHKVTEMGQEVTMRCQPILGHNTVFWYRQTMMQGLELLAYFRNRAPLDDSGMPKDRFSAEMPDATLATLKIQPSEPRDSAVYFCASGLGQGADTQYFGPGTRLTVL.

This chain uses TRBV5-1 with TRBJ2-3; D possibly corresponds to TRBD2 (6 bases). CDR3 length: 15 residues. V was clipped by 0 bases and J by 1 base, with 9 bases between them. Germline CDR1 and CDR2: SGHRS and YFSETQ. CDR3 amino acids: CASSLAGGGTDTQYF. CDR3 coding DNA: TGCGCCAGCAGCTTGGCTGGCGGGGGCACAGATACGCAGTATTTT.

This clone has only a few counts. The J gene is TRBJ2-2, the V gene TRBV7-3; 11 bases fit TRBD2. Germline-derived CDR1 and CDR2 are SGHTA and FQGTGA. With V trimmed by 5 bases and J by 1 base, 3 bases remained unmatched. The CDR3 totals 16 residues. CDR3 residues: CASSPLAGGNTGELFF. The CDR3 coding sequence is TGTGCCAGCAGCCCCCTAGCGGGAGGGAACACCGGGGAGCTGTTTTTT.